Following are 6 T cell receptor beta chains from one sample sequenced in a study of blood T cell repertoires in COVID-19. This table comes from immunoSEQ multiplex PCR, and its TCRdb copy is limited to in-frame clones, with some not included. The table includes about 210,000 clones, approximately 84% detected once. Sequencing was performed on peripheral blood. These receptors were taken from a woman in her forties or fifties with active or convalescent COVID-19.

This chain connects TRBV28 to TRBJ2-5; 7 nucleotides align to TRBD2. This CDR3 is 17 amino acids long. Unmatched junction bases numbered 12, after V lost 5 bases and J lost 0 bases. Germline V gene lookup returns CDR1 MDHEN and CDR2 SYDVKM. The chain's CDR3 is CASSLPRVGGYQETQYF. CDR3 nucleotides: TGTGCCAGCAGTCTACCTCGGGTGGGGGGGTACCAAGAGACCCAGTACTTC.

V is TRBV5-1 and J is TRBJ1-2, with D perhaps matching TRBD1 (5 bases). The CDR3 covers 14 residues. Germline CDR1 reads SGHRS; CDR2 reads YFSETQ. V dropped 0 bases and J dropped 6 bases, with 12 bases sitting between them. CDR3 residues: CASSLGDSAHGYTF. Here the CDR3 DNA reads TGCGCCAGCAGCTTGGGTGACAGCGCTCATGGCTACACCTTC.

The rearrangement joins TRBV3-1 (or the pseudogene TRBV3-2) to TRBJ2-1; D might be TRBD2 (5 bases). This CDR3 has 15 residues. Germline CDR1 reads LGHDT; CDR2 reads YNNKEL (reference sequence). V lost 4 bases, J lost 9 bases, and 19 bases lay in between. In DNA form, the CDR3 reads TGTGCCAGCAGCCCTTCCCCACCCCCGGCGGGTGAGCAGTTCTTC. Its protein product is CASSPSPPPAGEQFF.

The rearrangement links TRBV29-1 to TRBJ2-1; 8 positions agree with TRBD2. CDR1 is SQVTM, CDR2 ANQGSEA, per germline. V shed 8 bases and J 0 bases; nucleotides not matched to a gene: 12. CDR3 length equals 16 residues. CDR3 bases: TGCAGCTATGCCACCCTAGCGGGCAGCTCCTACAATGAGCAGTTCTTC. Its protein product is CSYATLAGSSYNEQFF.

V and J are TRBV10-2 and TRBJ1-1, with 7 bases matching TRBD1. Germline trimming cut 5 bases from V and 7 bases from J; bases unmatched to any gene: 13. Germline V gene data show CDR1 as WSHSY and CDR2 as SAAADI. The CDR3 contains 15 residues. The CDR3 loop reads CASSRAPIDRDEAFF. Written as DNA, the CDR3 is TGCGCCAGCAGTAGGGCCCCGATTGACAGGGATGAAGCTTTCTTT.

V gene TRBV19 combines with J gene TRBJ1-5, with D possibly being TRBD1 (6 bases). The germline V and J ends were trimmed by 6 bases and 6 bases, with 15 bases remaining between them. The CDR3 has 14 amino acids. Germline CDR1 is LNHDA and CDR2 is SQIVND (reference sequence). Here the CDR3 DNA reads TGTGCCAGTAGATCGGGGGGGCGCGTTCAGCCCCAGCATTTT. Translating it yields CASRSGGRVQPQHF.